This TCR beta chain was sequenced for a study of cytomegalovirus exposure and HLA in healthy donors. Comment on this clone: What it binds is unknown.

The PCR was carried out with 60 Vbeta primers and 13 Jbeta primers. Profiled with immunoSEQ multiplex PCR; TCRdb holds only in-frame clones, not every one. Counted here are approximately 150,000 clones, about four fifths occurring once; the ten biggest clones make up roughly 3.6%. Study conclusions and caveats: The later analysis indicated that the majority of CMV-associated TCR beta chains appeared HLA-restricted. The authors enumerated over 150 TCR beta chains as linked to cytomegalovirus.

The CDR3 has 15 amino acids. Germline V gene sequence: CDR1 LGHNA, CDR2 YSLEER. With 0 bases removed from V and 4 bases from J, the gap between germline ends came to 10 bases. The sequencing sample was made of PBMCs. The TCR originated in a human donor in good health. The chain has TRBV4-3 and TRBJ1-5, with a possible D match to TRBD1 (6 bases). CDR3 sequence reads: CASSQDPTGNQPQHF. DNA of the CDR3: TGCGCCAGCAGCCAAGATCCTACAGGGAATCAGCCCCAGCATTTT.